Listed here are 5 T cell receptor beta chains from one sample, sequenced in a study of blood T cell repertoires in COVID-19. Libraries were prepared by immunoSEQ multiplex PCR; TCRdb keeps only in-frame clonotypes and omits some of them. The repertoire holds roughly 200,000 clones, with around 80% as singletons. The material sequenced was peripheral blood. The origin of the receptors is a woman in her forties with COVID-19, enrolled during active disease.

In its sample, this clone was seen once. This chain links TRBV9 with TRBJ2-2; TRBD2 matches 8 bases. V was clipped by 4 bases and J by 8 bases; unmatched bases: 4. Germline V gives CDR1 SGDLS, CDR2 YYNGEE. The CDR3 has 13 amino acids. The CDR3 here is CASSPLAVGELFF. CDR3 bases: TGTGCCAGCAGCCCACTAGCGGTAGGGGAGCTGTTTTTT. The full variable domain, rest sourced from reference TRBV9 and TRBJ2-2, is DSGVTQTPKHLITATGQRVTLRCSPRSGDLSVYWYQQSLDQGLQFLIQYYNGEERAKGNILERFSAQQFPDLHSELNLSSLELGDSALYFCASSPLAVGELFFGEGSRLTVL.

The V call is TRBV2, the J call TRBJ1-1; 9 nucleotides match TRBD1. The CDR3 has 18 residues. Trimming took 5 bases from V and 2 from J; bases not matched to a gene: 15. The germline gives CDR1 SNHLY, CDR2 FYNNEI. The CDR3 loop is CASSKSGQGTVFNTEAFF. CDR3 sequence (DNA): TGTGCCAGCAGTAAATCGGGACAGGGTACGGTGTTCAACACTGAAGCTTTCTTT.

The CDR3 spells CSASGRGGAEAFF. CDR3 coding DNA: TGCAGTGCTAGTGGGAGAGGGGGGGCTGAAGCTTTCTTT. This chain connects TRBV20-1 to TRBJ1-1; TRBD1 is a possible D gene (6 bases). Germline assignment: CDR1 DFQATT and CDR2 SNEGSKA (reference sequence). The CDR3 covers 13 residues. V was shortened by 3 bases and J by 6 bases, with 14 bases between the two germline ends.

The chain links TRBV10-1 to TRBJ1-3; 7 bases align to TRBD1. The ends lost 4 bases at V and 0 bases at J; junction bases unmatched: 6. This CDR3 is 16 amino acids long. The germline gives CDR1 WNHNN, CDR2 SYGVQD (reference sequence). For the CDR3, the DNA is TGCGCCAGCAGTGGGGACAGATCCTTCTCTGGAAACACCATATATTTT. This codes for CASSGDRSFSGNTIYF.

This chain's CDR3 is CASSSRGTTSYEQYF. DNA of the CDR3: TGTGCCAGCAGCTCGAGGGGGACCACCTCCTACGAGCAGTACTTC. This chain connects TRBV28 to TRBJ2-7; TRBD1 might be the D (6 bases). The CDR3 is 15 amino acids. Germline CDR1 MDHEN, CDR2 SYDVKM. Trimming removed 6 bases from V and 0 bases from J, with 15 bases in between.